The T cell receptor (beta chain) under discussion was sequenced for a study of cytomegalovirus exposure and HLA in healthy donors. Study-wide findings and caveats: TRBV6-2, TRBV6-3 and some other V segments were unresolvable in 87-base-pair reads.

The donors comprised healthy bone marrow donors. About this clone: What it binds is unknown.

Primers for the PCR totalled 60 Vbeta and 13 Jbeta. The table came from immunoSEQ multiplex PCR; TCRdb's copy has only in-frame clones and leaves some out. The data contain 150,000 to 200,000 clones, about 80% of them singletons. Per the germline V gene, CDR1 is SGHRS and CDR2 is YFSETQ. The CDR3 totals 15 residues. V lost 4 bases and J 1 base, leaving 14 bases between the germline ends. The rearrangement links TRBV5-1 to TRBJ1-2; D gene uncertain. This TCR was recovered from a woman aged 30 to 39 in good health and CMV-seropositive. Sequencing was performed on PBMCs. The CDR3 loop reads CASSPIRGFNYGYTF. CDR3 sequence (DNA): TGCGCCAGCAGCCCGATTCGGGGTTTTAACTATGGCTACACCTTC.